Presented here are 30 T cell receptor beta chains from one specimen sequenced in a study of molecular identifiers for immune sequencing clone quantification (dated by TCRdb to between 2018 and 2020). Libraries came from PCR. Sequencing instrument: NextSeq 500. Starting from the raw public reads, TCRdb applied fastp trimming at Q25, assembled clones with MiXCR and retained in-frame beta chains. Merged by CDR3 protein, the rows form single entries marked with the most common genes and DNA. Here the sample has approximately 590,000 distinct CDR3 sequences; 25% occur a single time. About 0.84% of the sample comes from the top ten. The sequenced sample was naive CD8+ T cells from blood, with Jurkat cell RNA spiked in. Interpreted using the paper, the cell subset or site label stands for: FACS-sorted CD8+CD4-CCR7+CD45RA+ naive T cells. The receptors originated from a human donor in good health. Some libraries in this study had Jurkat cell RNA spiked in.

The chain has TRBV12-3 or TRBV12-4 and TRBJ2-3; 9 positions agree with TRBD2. With 2 bases clipped from V and 5 bases from J, the junction kept 17 bases outside the gene matches. The CDR3 is 19 amino acids. The CDR3 nucleotides are TGTGCCAGCAGTTTATCGGGAGGCGGGGGGGACCGCGCCAAAGATACGCAGTATTTT. This codes for CASSLSGGGGDRAKDTQYF.

Only a few counts were recorded for this clonotype. The chain joins TRBV2 to TRBJ1-2, with 11 nucleotides matching TRBD1. The ends lost 1 base at V and 6 bases at J; junction bases unmatched: 1. This CDR3 has 14 amino acids. CDR1 SNHLY and CDR2 FYNNEI come from the germline V gene. The CDR3 here is CASSEGTGGHGYTF. The CDR3 nucleotides are TGTGCCAGCAGTGAAGGGACAGGGGGCCATGGCTACACCTTC.

This clonotype was found many times. CDR3 amino acids: CSANEEEGYGYTF. DNA for the CDR3: TGCAGCGCAAACGAAGAAGAAGGCTATGGCTACACCTTC. The chain uses TRBV29-1 and TRBJ1-2; D is unresolved. CDR1 and CDR2 from the germline V gene are SQVTM and ANQGSEA. The CDR3 covers 13 residues. V lost 7 bases and J 4 bases, leaving 16 bases between the germline ends.

CDR3 residues: CASRPWVGQVDTEAFF. In DNA, the CDR3 is TGTGCCAGCAGGCCTTGGGTGGGGCAGGTCGACACTGAAGCTTTCTTT. V and J are TRBV14 and TRBJ1-1; perhaps TRBD1 as D (5 bases). The ends were cut back, 6 bases at V and 3 bases at J, with 20 bases in the middle. CDR1 and CDR2 from the germline V gene are SGHDN and FVKESK. The CDR3 extends over 16 amino acids.

This clonotype was seen a handful of times. The V gene is TRBV12-5, the J gene TRBJ1-5, with unresolved D. V lost 1 base, J lost 6 bases, and 10 bases lay in between. Per the germline V gene, CDR1 is LGHNT and CDR2 is FRNRAP. This CDR3 has 14 amino acids. CDR3 coding DNA: TGTGCTAGTGGTTTGGGAGGGTTTGGTCAGCCCCAGCATTTT. It is translated as CASGLGGFGQPQHF.

The table lists this clonotype with many counts. V gene TRBV9 combines with J gene TRBJ1-5, with 9 bases fitting TRBD1. CDR1 is SGDLS, CDR2 YYNGEE, per germline. The CDR3 length is 14 residues. Losses at the gene ends were 5 bases for V and 4 bases for J; bases not matched to a gene: 4. The CDR3 DNA reads as TGTGCCAGCAGTGAGACAGGGGGAAATCAGCCCCAGCATTTT. This translates into CASSETGGNQPQHF.

CDR3 in DNA: TGTGCTAACAGCTTAAGTCCAAGCGGGAGTGTAGGAGAGCAGTACTTC. Encoded protein: CANSLSPSGSVGEQYF. This chain joins TRBV7-7 and TRBJ2-7; 8 bases fit TRBD2. In germline, CDR1 is SSHAT, CDR2 FNYEAQ (reference sequence). CDR3 size: 16 residues.

As concerns this clonotype: At one end the junction does not follow the germline gene, possibly because of a read error. This sequence joins TRBV11-2 and TRBJ2-5, with 7 bases lining up with TRBD2. The CDR3 runs 16 residues. Per the germline V gene, CDR1 is SGHAT and CDR2 is FQNNGV. This chain's CDR3 is CARSLGGGRLQETQYF. As DNA, the CDR3 is TGTGCCCGCAGCTTGGGGGGGGGTAGACTGCAAGAGACCCAGTACTTC.

This clonotype occurred many times. The chain couples TRBV6-4 to TRBJ2-7; TRBD2 might be the D (5 bases). Germline CDR1 reads MRHNA; CDR2 reads SNTAGT. Trimming cost V 3 bases and J 3 bases, with 18 bases left between them. The CDR3 length is 16 residues. The CDR3 reads CASSEVARPGSYEQYF. As DNA, the CDR3 is TGTGCCAGCAGTGAAGTGGCCCGACCGGGAAGCTACGAGCAGTACTTC.

This clonotype was observed a few times. The chain is built from TRBV7-2 and TRBJ2-4; 16 nucleotides line up with TRBD2. Germline loops: CDR1 SGHTA, CDR2 FQGNSA. Unmatched junction bases numbered 21, after V lost 4 bases and J lost 3 bases. This CDR3 spans 23 amino acids. The CDR3 is CASSSHLLTGTSGRAGNKNIQYF. The CDR3 region has the DNA TGTGCCAGCAGCTCTCACCTCCTTACCGGGACTAGCGGGAGGGCCGGTAACAAAAACATTCAGTACTTC.

There are many counts of this clonotype. This chain connects TRBV7-6 to TRBJ2-3; D is possibly TRBD1 or TRBD2 (5 bases each). Germline lookup yields CDR1 SGHVS and CDR2 FNYEAQ. This CDR3 spans 15 amino acids. V was shortened by 6 bases and J by 3 bases, with 16 bases between the two germline ends. This CDR3 is CASRAGEGPTDTQYF. CDR3 coding DNA: TGTGCCAGCAGAGCCGGAGAGGGACCAACAGATACGCAGTATTTT.

This clonotype was detected many times. The chain couples TRBV7-9 to TRBJ2-3; TRBD2 matches at 8 bases. The CDR3 loop spans 15 amino acids. Germline V CDR1 and CDR2: SEHNR, FQNEAQ (reference sequence). Trimming at V came to 8 bases and at J to 1 base, leaving 8 bases not matched to a gene. The CDR3 reads CASSPREGGTDTQYF. The CDR3 DNA reads TGTGCCAGCTCCCCCCGGGAGGGAGGCACAGATACGCAGTATTTT.

This clonotype has ten or more counts. V usage is TRBV5-1 and J usage is TRBJ2-6; D unclear. This CDR3 is built from 17 residues. V lost 0 bases and J lost 0, with 10 bases in between. Germline CDR1 reads SGHRS; CDR2 reads YFSETQ. The CDR3 DNA reads as TGCGCCAGCAGCTTGGATCTAGGAAACTCTGGGGCCAACGTCCTGACTTTC. It specifies CASSLDLGNSGANVLTF.

This chain connects TRBV19 to TRBJ1-6; D ambiguous. This CDR3 has 12 residues. V lost 3 bases and J 7 bases, leaving 4 bases between the germline ends. CDR1 and CDR2 (germline): LNHDA, SQIVND (reference sequence). The CDR3 DNA sequence: TGTGCCAGTAGTATCGGGAATTCACCCCTCCACTTT. It yields the protein CASSIGNSPLHF.

Notes on this clonotype: An end of the junction differs from the germline gene, which may be a read error. The chain has TRBV6-5 and TRBJ2-7, with D possibly matching TRBD1 (5 bases). The CDR3 is 15 residues long. The germline V gene encodes CDR1 MNHEY and CDR2 SVGAGI. The CDR3 bases are TGTCCCAGCAGTTACGGAGTTGGGGCCCCCTTGGAGCAGTACTTC. It is translated as CPSSYGVGAPLEQYF.

The V and J genes are TRBV20-1 and TRBJ2-1; D is unresolved. CDR1 and CDR2 from the germline V gene are DFQATT and SNEGSKA (reference sequence). This CDR3 contains 16 residues. The germline V and J ends were trimmed by 1 base and 3 bases, with 16 bases remaining between them. The CDR3 loop is CSARARLVHLYNEQFF. In DNA form, the CDR3 reads TGCAGTGCTAGAGCTCGCCTAGTTCATCTCTACAATGAGCAGTTCTTC.

Remarks on this clonotype: Its ends do not fully match the called genes, so a read error is possible. The chain joins TRBV4-1 to TRBJ2-7; 11 bases line up with TRBD2. The CDR3 runs 15 residues. CDR1 is MGHRA, CDR2 YSYEKL, per germline. CDR3 region: CANRQIGLAGYEQYF. CDR3 DNA sequence: TGCGCCAACCGCCAGATAGGACTAGCGGGTTACGAGCAATACTTC.

This chain uses TRBV5-1 with TRBJ2-1; 8 nucleotides line up with TRBD1. Germline trimming cut 2 bases from V and 1 base from J; bases unmatched to any gene: 2. The CDR3 runs 15 residues. CDR1 SGHRS and CDR2 YFSETQ come from the germline V gene. The CDR3 bases are TGCGCCAGCAGCTTCCGACAGGGGTCCTACAATGAGCAGTTCTTC. This sequence encodes CASSFRQGSYNEQFF.

This clonotype occurred many times. The rearrangement uses TRBV24-1 and TRBJ2-2; a weak D match, TRBD2 (6 bases). Germline V gene lookup returns CDR1 KGHDR and CDR2 SFDVKD. Trimming cost V 9 bases and J 1 base, with 8 bases left between them. The CDR3 covers 13 residues. The chain's CDR3 is CATGEVNTGELFF. The CDR3 DNA follows: TGTGCCACCGGGGAGGTGAACACCGGGGAGCTGTTTTTT.

This clonotype was detected ten times or more. This chain links TRBV29-1 with TRBJ2-2; D is perhaps TRBD1 or TRBD2 (5 bases each). The germline V gene has CDR1 SQVTM and CDR2 ANQGSEA. The CDR3 has 15 amino acids. V lost 1 base, J lost 3 bases, and 12 bases lay in between. In DNA form, the CDR3 reads TGCAGCGTTGAAGTCTGGGGGAGAGACACCGGGGAGCTGTTTTTT. This sequence encodes CSVEVWGRDTGELFF.

The chain has TRBV5-8 and TRBJ1-5, with 11 bases lining up with TRBD1. V lost 4 bases, J lost 6 bases, and 6 bases stayed unmatched. The germline V gene has CDR1 SGHTS and CDR2 YDEGEE. This CDR3 spans 15 amino acids. CDR3 sequence reads: CASSVRTGGFQPQHF. The CDR3 DNA sequence: TGTGCCAGCAGCGTCAGGACAGGGGGCTTTCAGCCCCAGCATTTT.

This clonotype was recorded at least ten times. The V call is TRBV10-3, the J call TRBJ2-7; perhaps TRBD1 as D (5 bases). In germline, CDR1 is ENHRY, CDR2 SYGVKD. V lost 6 bases, J lost 5 bases, and 11 bases lay in between. The CDR3 runs 12 residues. The CDR3 region is CAIRSGSDEQYF. Here the CDR3 DNA reads TGTGCCATCAGGTCAGGGTCCGACGAGCAGTACTTC.

In this sample, this clonotype turned up many times. The chain recombines TRBV20-1 with TRBJ2-1, with 8 bases fitting TRBD2. From germline, CDR1 is DFQATT and CDR2 SNEGSKA (reference sequence). The CDR3 is 17 residues long. V shed 6 bases, J shed 0 bases, and the junction held 13 bases outside the gene matches. The CDR3 loop reads CSAPQAPGTSSYNEQFF. CDR3 nucleotide sequence: TGCAGTGCCCCGCAGGCCCCCGGGACTAGCTCCTACAATGAGCAGTTCTTC.

To note about this clonotype: The conserved phenylalanine or tryptophan is not found at the CDR3 terminus, so this likely reflects a read error. V gene TRBV27 combines with J gene TRBJ2-7, with TRBD2 matching over 7 bases. CDR3 length: 15 amino acids. CDR1 and CDR2 from the germline V gene are MNHEY and SMNVEV (reference sequence). V was clipped by 5 bases and J by 5 bases; unmatched bases: 12. Here the CDR3 DNA reads TGTGCCAGCAGTCCGCCAGGTAGCGGGCCAGACGAGCAGTACCGC. It specifies CASSPPGSGPDEQYR.

This clonotype was detected many times. The V call is TRBV6-6, the J call TRBJ2-7, with D perhaps matching TRBD2 (5 bases). The length of the CDR3 is 13 residues. Per germline, CDR1 MNHNY and CDR2 SVGAGI (reference sequence). Trimming took 4 bases from V and 7 from J, leaving 14 bases between them. CDR3 amino acids: CASSLLARDEQYF. The CDR3 DNA is TGTGCCAGCAGTTTACTGGCGAGGGATGAGCAGTACTTC.

The sample holds many counts of this clonotype. CDR3 protein: CASSDGQGASNQPQHF. CDR3 coding DNA: TGTGCCAGCAGCGACGGACAGGGGGCGAGCAATCAGCCCCAGCATTTT. The chain links TRBV4-2 to TRBJ1-5, with 11 bases fitting TRBD1. Germline V CDR1 and CDR2: LGHNA, YNFKEQ. Trimming cost V 5 bases and J 1 base; bases outside gene matches: 4. This CDR3 has 16 amino acids.

Comment on this clonotype: A much more abundant neighbour one base away suggests this may be a read error. V gene TRBV4-1 combines with J gene TRBJ1-4; 12 positions match TRBD1. Looked up from germline, CDR1 is MGHRA and CDR2 is YSYEKL. There are 18 residues in the CDR3. DNA of the CDR3: TGCGCCAGCAGCCAAGACCGGGACAGGGGGCTAAGTAATGAAATACTGTTTTTT. It translates to CASSQDRDRGLSNEILFF.

A few counts support this clonotype. The chain combines TRBV28 with TRBJ1-5; D gene unclear. Trimming removed 7 bases at V and 2 bases at J, with 15 bases between. Germline loops: CDR1 MDHEN, CDR2 SYDVKM. This CDR3 comprises 15 residues. CDR3 amino acids: CASMISGMGNQPQHF. In DNA, the CDR3 is TGTGCCAGCATGATTAGTGGAATGGGCAATCAGCCCCAGCATTTT.

The rearrangement uses TRBV6-2 or TRBV6-3 and TRBJ2-3; D uncertain. Looked up from germline, CDR1 is MNHEY and CDR2 is SVGEGT. The V and J ends lost 5 bases and 3 bases respectively, with 6 bases between them. CDR3 size: 12 residues. CDR3 region: CASSPWTDTQYF. The DNA for the CDR3 is TGTGCCAGCAGTCCTTGGACAGATACGCAGTATTTT.

This clonotype was detected a few times. The rearrangement joins TRBV4-3 to TRBJ2-1; 7 bases fit TRBD2. Germline loops: CDR1 LGHNA, CDR2 YSLEER. The J segment lost 5 bases and the V segment lost 0 bases, leaving 10 bases of the junction unmatched. The CDR3 has 17 amino acids. The CDR3 loop is CASSQEPRGGSDNEQFF. Written as DNA, the CDR3 is TGCGCCAGCAGCCAAGAGCCCCGCGGGGGATCAGACAATGAGCAGTTCTTC.